The 5 T cell receptor beta chains listed next were all sequenced from one sample in a study of kidney transplant recipient with SARS-CoV-2 infection. In TCRdb, the reads were re-called with MiXCR into one record per CDR3 protein. The sample carries 200,000 to 300,000 distinct CDR3 sequences, under 30% recorded once. The specimen was a blood sample, collected at baseline and around day 110 from a kidney transplant recipient. The receptors originated from a male patient between 25 and 39 years old who had COVID-19 and was a kidney transplant recipient. Part of the T cell pool may stem from the graft donor.

Comments on this clonotype: This likely came from a read error, as a far larger clone is one base away. The chain joins TRBV7-9 to TRBJ2-2, with D unresolved. Per the germline V gene, CDR1 is SEHNR and CDR2 is FQNEAQ (reference sequence). This CDR3 is built from 12 residues. DNA of the CDR3: TGTGCCAACAGCTTAGGATCCGGGGAGCTGTTTTTT. Protein: CANSLGSGELFF.

In this sample, this clonotype turned up many times. This chain uses TRBV2 with TRBJ2-7; no definite D call. The germline gives CDR1 SNHLY, CDR2 FYNNEI. CDR3 length: 11 amino acids. Trimming removed 7 bases from V and 6 bases from J, with 10 bases in between. The CDR3 region is CASTASGEQYF. Written as DNA, the CDR3 is TGTGCCAGCACAGCTAGTGGCGAGCAGTACTTC.

The chain has TRBV10-1 and TRBJ2-1, with no clear D. V lost 6 bases, J lost 2 bases, and 20 bases lay in between. The CDR3 contains 17 residues. Germline V gives CDR1 WNHNN, CDR2 SYGVQD (reference sequence). CDR3 DNA sequence: TGCGCCAGCAGACACAACCGGGCCCCTGGGCCCTACAATGAGCAGTTCTTC. As protein: CASRHNRAPGPYNEQFF.

As for this clonotype: This may be a read error, as it is one base from a much larger clone. The chain employs TRBV20-1 and TRBJ1-4; tentative D call: TRBD1 (5 bases). V was pared by 0 bases and J by 9 bases, with 17 bases between. Looked up from germline, CDR1 is DFQATT and CDR2 is SNEGSKA (reference sequence). The CDR3 covers 15 residues. The CDR3 nucleotides are TGCAGTGCTAGAGACCGGGACCAGGTGTGGAAAAAACTGTTTTTT. It yields the protein CSARDRDQVWKKLFF.

With regard to this clonotype: A much bigger clone sits one base away, suggesting this may be a read error. This chain connects TRBV18 to TRBJ1-4, with D possibly TRBD1 on 5 matching bases. The V gene's germline CDR1 is KGHSH and CDR2 LQKENI. The CDR3 is made up of 15 amino acids. V dropped 5 bases and J dropped 8 bases, with 18 bases sitting between them. The CDR3 coding sequence is TGTGCCAGCTCATACCGGGACCGAAGGCGGGAAAAACTGTTTTTT. This codes for CASSYRDRRREKLFF.